This entry concerns a single TCR beta chain. Trimming removed 6 bases from V and 4 bases from J, with 12 bases in between. There are 13 residues in the CDR3. These data are taken from a study of blood T cell repertoires in COVID-19. Study members were between about 18 and 90 years old and lived in approximately 25 US regions. Researchers sorted participants into cohorts using their self-reported clinical history. TCRdb's copy holds only in-frame clones and misses some; the assay was immunoSEQ multiplex PCR. The repertoire holds over 200,000 clones, with 70% to 90% as singletons. This chain connects TRBV12-3 or TRBV12-4 to TRBJ1-1; D gene unclear. The receptor was isolated from a man aged 25-40 years who had recovered from COVID-19. The source material was PBMCs or T cells enriched from blood (not recorded which). This chain's CDR3 is CASSPTAFTEAFF. The CDR3 DNA reads TGTGCCAGCAGCCCCACCGCGTTCACTGAAGCTTTCTTT.